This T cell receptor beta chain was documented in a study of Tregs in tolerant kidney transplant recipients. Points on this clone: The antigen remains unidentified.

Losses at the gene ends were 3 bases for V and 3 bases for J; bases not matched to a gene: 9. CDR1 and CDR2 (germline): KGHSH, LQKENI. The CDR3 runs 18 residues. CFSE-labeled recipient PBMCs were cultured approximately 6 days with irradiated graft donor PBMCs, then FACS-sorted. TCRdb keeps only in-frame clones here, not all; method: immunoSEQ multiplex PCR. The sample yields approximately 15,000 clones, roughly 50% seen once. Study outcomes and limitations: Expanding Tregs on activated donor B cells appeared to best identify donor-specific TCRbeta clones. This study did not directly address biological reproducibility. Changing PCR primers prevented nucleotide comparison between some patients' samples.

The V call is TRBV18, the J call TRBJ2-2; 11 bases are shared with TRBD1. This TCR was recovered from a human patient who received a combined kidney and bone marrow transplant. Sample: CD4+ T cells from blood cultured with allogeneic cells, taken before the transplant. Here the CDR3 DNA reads TGTGCCAGCTCACCGGACAGGGGGCCCCCCTCGGACACCGGGGAGCTGTTTTTT. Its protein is CASSPDRGPPSDTGELFF.